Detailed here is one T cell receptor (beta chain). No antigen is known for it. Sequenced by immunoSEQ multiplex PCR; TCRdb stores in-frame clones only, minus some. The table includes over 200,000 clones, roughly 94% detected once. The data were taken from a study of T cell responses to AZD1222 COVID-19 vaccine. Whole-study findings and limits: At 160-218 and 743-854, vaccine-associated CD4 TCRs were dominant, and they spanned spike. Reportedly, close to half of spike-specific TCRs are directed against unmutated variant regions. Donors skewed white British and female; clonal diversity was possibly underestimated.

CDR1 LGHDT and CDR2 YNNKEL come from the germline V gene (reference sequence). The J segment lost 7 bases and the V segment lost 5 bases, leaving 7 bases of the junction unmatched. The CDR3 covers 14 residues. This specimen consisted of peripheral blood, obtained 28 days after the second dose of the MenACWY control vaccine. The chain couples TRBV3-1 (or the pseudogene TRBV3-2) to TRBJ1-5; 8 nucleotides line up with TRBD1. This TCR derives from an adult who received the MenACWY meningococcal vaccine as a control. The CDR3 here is CASSLTGVGQPQHF. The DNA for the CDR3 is TGTGCCAGCAGCTTGACAGGGGTCGGCCAGCCCCAGCATTTT.